Shown below are 7 T cell receptor beta chains from a single sample sequenced in a study of OX40 agonist ivuxolimab in advanced cancers. Repertoires were generated with immunoSEQ multiplex PCR, while TCRdb's copy carries only in-frame clones and drops some. The table records just over 25,000 clones, around 85% of them present only once. The sample was CD4+ or CD8+ T cells sorted from blood, taken in a trial of the OX40 agonist ivuxolimab. Receptor source: an adult with an advanced solid tumor such as melanoma, head and neck, liver or kidney cancer.

This clone is classed as medium-sized (0.01 to 0.1%). The chain carries TRBV7-9 and TRBJ2-2; the D is unclear. The CDR3 length is 14 residues. The V gene's germline CDR1 is SEHNR and CDR2 FQNEAQ (reference sequence). Trimming took off 3 bases at V and 6 bases at J, with 11 bases between the two ends. The CDR3 loop reads CASSFRSPAGELFF. CDR3 nucleotide sequence: TGTGCCAGCAGCTTCCGTTCGCCTGCCGGGGAGCTGTTTTTT.

The V and J genes are TRBV30 and TRBJ2-2; TRBD2 matches at 10 bases. The germline V gene has CDR1 GTSNPN and CDR2 SVGIG (reference sequence). The CDR3 covers 16 residues. The trim removed 8 bases at V and 7 bases at J, leaving 16 bases unmatched. The chain's CDR3 is CAGPRRAGGPVGELFF. The CDR3 region has the DNA TGTGCCGGGCCCAGGCGAGCGGGAGGGCCGGTCGGGGAGCTGTTTTTT.

The V gene is TRBV5-6, the J gene TRBJ2-7; 8 nucleotides match TRBD1. Germline trimming cut 1 base from V and 2 bases from J; bases unmatched to any gene: 5. Germline CDR1 is SGHDT and CDR2 is YYEEEE. CDR3 length equals 15 residues. The CDR3 DNA is TGTGCCAGCAGCTTGACAGGGGGGAAAGCCTACGAGCAGTACTTC. Translated: CASSLTGGKAYEQYF.

This clone was observed a few times. The chain uses TRBV6-1 and TRBJ2-7; the match to TRBD2 covers 7 bases. Trimming cost V 3 bases and J 5 bases; bases outside gene matches: 13. Germline V lookup: CDR1 MNHNS, CDR2 SASEGT. This CDR3 is built from 16 residues. This CDR3 is CASSDGLAGVRDEQYF. CDR3 nucleotide sequence: TGTGCCAGCAGTGATGGGTTGGCGGGAGTTAGAGACGAGCAGTACTTC.

The V call is TRBV4-1, the J call TRBJ2-7; 11 nucleotides match TRBD2. Per the germline V gene, CDR1 is MGHRA and CDR2 is YSYEKL. V shed 3 bases, J shed 2 bases, and the junction held 3 bases outside the gene matches. The CDR3 sequence is 15 residues long. CDR3 coding DNA: TGCGCCAGCAGCCAGGGACTAGCGGTTACCTACGAGCAGTACTTC. Amino acid sequence: CASSQGLAVTYEQYF.

In DNA form, the CDR3 reads TGTGCCAGCAGCTTGGAAGGGGGTCGGGGCCAGCCCCAGCATTTT. This gives the protein CASSLEGGRGQPQHF. The chain carries TRBV5-8 and TRBJ1-5, with D possibly matching TRBD1 (6 bases). CDR3 length: 15 amino acids. From germline, CDR1 is SGHTS and CDR2 YDEGEE. Trimming cost V 0 bases and J 7 bases, with 14 bases left between them.

The table lists this clone with a few counts. The CDR3 DNA reads TGTGCCAGCAGGGATGGCTACACCTTC. It translates to CASRDGYTF. The rearrangement joins TRBV2 to TRBJ1-2; no reliable D call. The V end lost 6 bases, the J end lost 6 bases, and 2 bases lay between the germline ends. Looked up from germline, CDR1 is SNHLY and CDR2 is FYNNEI. The CDR3 consists of 9 residues.